This T cell receptor (beta chain) is from a study of CD8 T cells in ankylosing spondylitis. Quantitative 5'-RACE with molecular barcodes was used to make the TCR beta libraries. TCRdb reanalysed the 5' RACE reads using MiXCR and keeps one entry per CDR3 protein. The sample yields approximately 150,000 distinct CDR3 sequences, roughly 34% seen once. In regard to this clonotype: Its antigen is undetermined.

Study-wide findings and caveats: Researchers reportedly found disease-linked clones significantly enriched in matched ankylosing spondylitis synovial fluid. Characteristic, it appeared, of ankylosing spondylitis blood was a TCR beta motif of eight highly homologous variants.

The sample consisted of synovial fluid, either unsorted or a sorted T cell fraction (not recorded which). This clonotype was obtained from a male donor with ankylosing spondylitis.

The CDR3, as DNA: TGTGCCAGTAGTATAACTTCGTCCGGGGCAGGTTTGCGGGAGACCCAGTACTTC. Amino acid sequence: CASSITSSGAGLRETQYF. This chain connects TRBV19 to TRBJ2-5; either TRBD1 or TRBD2 may fit D (5 bases each). V shed 2 bases and J shed 5 bases, with 24 bases lying between them. Germline CDR1 LNHDA, CDR2 SQIVND (reference sequence). The CDR3 contains 18 residues. Supplemented by reference TRBV19 and TRBJ2-5, the full variable domain reads DGGITQSPKYLFRKEGQNVTLSCEQNLNHDAMYWYRQDPGQGLRLIYYSQIVNDFQKGDIAEGYSVSREKKESFPLTVTSAQKNPTAFYLCASSITSSGAGLRETQYFGPGTRLLVL.